What follows is one T cell receptor beta chain and its context. The CDR3 spans 13 residues. V gave up 4 bases and J gave up 3 bases; unmatched junction bases: 3. Adults between about 18 and 95 years of age took part from fewer than 30 US areas. As handled by the study authors: Reference gene primers were amplified, and this amplification served to estimate nucleated cell counts. Clones were read by immunoSEQ multiplex PCR, and TCRdb kept only the in-frame ones, dropping some. That table furnishes V, J and clone size, whereas the DNA furnished D and trimming. The repertoire holds 250,000 to 300,000 clones, with 88% as singletons. This sample is drawn from a study of blood T cell repertoires in COVID-19. Overall study context: Among Cohort 3 donors, those recovered had two negative PCRs, clearance, or symptom resolution. T cells, B-cell-depleted T cells, or PBMCs provided the cDNA or gDNA that served as material.

The rearrangement links TRBV12-3 or TRBV12-4 to TRBJ2-7, with 7 bases fitting TRBD1. Input material: PBMCs or T cells enriched from blood (not recorded which). The receptor's source is a woman aged 60 to 75 in a cohort exposed to, infected with or recovered from COVID-19 (not recorded which). As DNA, the CDR3 is TGTGCCAGCAGTTCGGACAGGAACTACGAGCAGTACTTC. Encoded protein: CASSSDRNYEQYF.